The 22 T cell receptor beta chains listed next were all sequenced from one sample in a study of shared clonotypes between healthy human individuals. Some clones are missing from TCRdb's copy, which holds only in-frame ones; the method was immunoSEQ multiplex PCR. Among around 2.5 million clones listed, 80% to 95% were seen once. Sample: naive CD4+ T cells from PBMCs. Subset noted: CD45RA+ positively selected. The receptors here all came from a man between 18 and 35 years old in good health. Some clones in this sample may be carry-over from other donors' samples.

V is TRBV15 and J is TRBJ2-1; no reliable D call. CDR1 is LNHNV, CDR2 YYDKDF, per germline (reference sequence). Trimming left V 0 bases short and J 5 bases short, with 8 bases between. This CDR3 region has 14 residues. CDR3 sequence: CATSRDPQDNEQFF. The DNA for the CDR3 is TGTGCCACCAGCAGAGATCCTCAGGACAATGAGCAGTTCTTC.

The V gene is TRBV6-5, the J gene TRBJ2-4; D might be TRBD1 (5 bases). V shed 5 bases and J shed 0 bases, with 8 bases lying between them. There are 14 residues in the CDR3. The germline V gene has CDR1 MNHEY and CDR2 SVGAGI. The CDR3: CASSHRTAKNIQYF. CDR3 nucleotide sequence: TGTGCCAGCAGTCACAGGACAGCCAAAAACATTCAGTACTTC.

The chain links TRBV5-8 to TRBJ2-1; D not resolved. The length of the CDR3 is 16 residues. The V end was cut by 7 bases, the J end by 0 bases, with 17 bases between. Per germline, CDR1 SGHTS and CDR2 YDEGEE. The CDR3 bases are TGTGCCAGCGGTCTCTTGGACGGCAGCTCCTACAATGAGCAGTTCTTC. Translating gives CASGLLDGSSYNEQFF.

The J gene is TRBJ2-3, the V gene TRBV7-6, with 7 positions matching TRBD2. Per germline, CDR1 SGHVS and CDR2 FNYEAQ. CDR3 size: 15 residues. J gave up 2 bases and V 5 bases, and 7 bases lay outside the gene matches. CDR3 in amino acids: CASSLDGGNTDTQYF. The CDR3 DNA reads as TGTGCCAGCAGCCTTGACGGGGGGAACACAGATACGCAGTATTTT.

This chain connects TRBV14 to TRBJ1-1, with TRBD1 matching over 7 bases. The CDR3 consists of 13 residues. Looked up from germline, CDR1 is SGHDN and CDR2 is FVKESK. The V segment lost 5 bases and the J segment 2 bases; nucleotides outside the gene matches: 2. This chain's CDR3 is CASSRGPNTEAFF. In DNA, the CDR3 is TGTGCCAGCAGCAGGGGGCCAAACACTGAAGCTTTCTTT.

The genes are TRBV11-3 and TRBJ2-3; 7 nucleotides match TRBD1. The germline CDR1 and CDR2 sequences are SGHNT and YENEEA. The CDR3 is 17 amino acids. V was clipped by 4 bases and J by 2 bases; unmatched bases: 12. CDR3 DNA sequence: TGTGCCAGCAGCTCCGGGACAGCAGACTCCTTCACAGATACGCAGTATTTT. Amino acids: CASSSGTADSFTDTQYF.

The chain is built from TRBV28 and TRBJ2-5; a weak D match, TRBD1 (6 bases). Germline lookup yields CDR1 MDHEN and CDR2 SYDVKM. The CDR3 spans 16 residues. V was cut by 5 bases and J by 5 bases, with 21 bases left in between. The CDR3 reads CASSPPSGGGRETQYF. As DNA, the CDR3 is TGTGCCAGCAGTCCTCCCTCTGGGGGCGGGCGGGAGACCCAGTACTTC.

The rearrangement links TRBV7-2 to TRBJ2-5, with D perhaps given as TRBD1 or TRBD2 (5 bases each). The length of the CDR3 is 15 residues. In germline, CDR1 is SGHTA, CDR2 FQGNSA. V was shortened by 2 bases and J by 5 bases, with 15 bases between the two germline ends. CDR3 sequence: CASSLTGTGLETQYF. CDR3 in DNA: TGTGCCAGCAGCTTAACCGGGACCGGCCTGGAGACCCAGTACTTC.

The CDR3 here is CASSSRWRERADTQYF. The CDR3 nucleotides read TGTGCCAGCAGCTCGAGGTGGCGGGAGAGGGCAGATACGCAGTATTTT. J is TRBJ2-3 and V is TRBV7-6; 7 nucleotides agree with TRBD2. Germline values: CDR1 SGHVS, CDR2 FNYEAQ. The CDR3 is 16 residues long. V gave up 4 bases and J gave up 4 bases; unmatched junction bases: 11.

The count of this clone is one. This rearrangement joins TRBV5-1 to TRBJ2-7; possibly TRBD1 for D (7 bases). V was clipped by 0 bases and J by 4 bases, with 20 bases between them. CDR1 is SGHRS and CDR2 is YFSETQ in the germline V gene. The CDR3 runs 17 residues. The CDR3 sequence is CASSLDGRQGLRYEQYF. The DNA for the CDR3 is TGCGCCAGCAGCTTGGACGGGCGACAGGGACTGAGATACGAGCAGTACTTC.

CDR3: CASSLRTSSYEQYF. In DNA, the CDR3 is TGTGCCAGCAGCTTAAGGACTTCCTCCTACGAGCAGTACTTC. The gene calls are TRBV7-9 and TRBJ2-7; D is possibly TRBD2 (5 bases). CDR1 SEHNR and CDR2 FQNEAQ come from the germline V gene (reference sequence). Trimming cost V 2 bases and J 0 bases, with 8 bases left between them. The CDR3 is 14 amino acids.

The genes are TRBV7-9 and TRBJ2-7, with D perhaps assigned TRBD1 or TRBD2 (5 bases each). The V end was cut by 2 bases, the J end by 5 bases, with 19 bases between. Germline values: CDR1 SEHNR, CDR2 FQNEAQ (reference sequence). CDR3 size: 16 residues. CDR3 bases: TGTGCCAGCAGCTTAATCGGGCCGGGGCATTTGGACGAGCAGTACTTC. This codes for CASSLIGPGHLDEQYF.

The chain uses TRBV2 and TRBJ1-5; 8 nucleotides align to TRBD1. Germline V gives CDR1 SNHLY, CDR2 FYNNEI. This CDR3 has 15 amino acids. The J segment lost 4 bases and the V segment lost 4 bases, leaving 6 bases of the junction unmatched. The CDR3 is CASSVDRVGNQPQHF. The CDR3 nucleotides are TGTGCCAGCAGTGTGGACAGGGTCGGGAATCAGCCCCAGCATTTT.

Comment on this clone: Other DNA sequences of this sample code for an identical CDR3. The chain recombines TRBV2 with TRBJ2-5; D is unresolved. Trimming stripped 5 bases from V and 5 bases from J, with 3 bases between. This CDR3 has 10 amino acids. Germline V gene lookup returns CDR1 SNHLY and CDR2 FYNNEI. In nucleotides, the CDR3 is TGTGCCAGCAGTACTGAGACCCAGTACTTC. Translation gives CASSTETQYF. The entire variable domain, with the rest obtained from reference TRBV2 and TRBJ2-5, is as follows: EPEVTQTPSHQVTQMGQEVILRCVPISNHLYFYWYRQILGQKVEFLVSFYNNEISEKSEIFDDQFSVERPDGSNFTLKIRSTKLEDSAMYFCASSTETQYFGPGTRLLVL.

The chain carries TRBV11-3 and TRBJ1-4; 12 bases are a match to TRBD1. Germline values: CDR1 SGHNT, CDR2 YENEEA. Trimming took 4 bases from V and 8 from J; bases not matched to a gene: 14. The CDR3 spans 18 residues. CDR3 loop: CASSSPGTGGDTCEKLFF. CDR3 DNA: TGTGCCAGCAGCTCCCCAGGGACAGGGGGCGACACTTGCGAAAAACTGTTTTTT.

V and J are TRBV25-1 and TRBJ2-2; D is tentatively TRBD1 or TRBD2 (5 bases each). V lost 8 bases and J 4 bases, leaving 17 bases between the germline ends. CDR3 size: 15 residues. Germline V gene data show CDR1 as MGHDK and CDR2 as SYGVNS. CDR3 in DNA: TGTGCCAGCGGAGGTACGTGGGGCAGCACCGGGGAGCTGTTTTTT. Protein: CASGGTWGSTGELFF.

The chain uses TRBV5-4 and TRBJ2-7; TRBD1 matches at 11 bases. V lost 0 bases to trimming and J lost 6 bases; unmatched junction nucleotides: 5. Germline assignment: CDR1 SGHNT and CDR2 YYREEE (reference sequence). CDR3 length: 15 residues. CDR3 in DNA: TGTGCCAGCAGCTTGGTTAGGGACAGGGGGACCGAGCAGTACTTC. Translation: CASSLVRDRGTEQYF. Using reference TRBV5-4 and TRBJ2-7 for the parts outside the CDR3, the full variable domain is ETGVTQSPTHLIKTRGQQVTLRCSSQSGHNTVSWYQQALGQGPQFIFQYYREEENGRGNFPPRFSGLQFPNYSSELNVNALELDDSALYLCASSLVRDRGTEQYFGPGTRLTVT.

The chain has TRBV28 and TRBJ2-1; no reliable D call. V dropped 6 bases and J dropped 3 bases, with 15 bases sitting between them. CDR1 and CDR2 from the germline V gene are MDHEN and SYDVKM. This CDR3 contains 15 residues. CDR3 residues: CASSPRVAGYNEQFF. The CDR3 DNA sequence: TGTGCCAGCAGCCCCCGGGTGGCCGGCTACAATGAGCAGTTCTTC.

This clone has at least ten counts. The chain employs TRBV5-4 and TRBJ1-4; a possible D gene is TRBD1 (5 bases). The CDR3 sequence is 16 residues long. V was cut by 0 bases and J by 3 bases, with 12 bases left in between. Germline loops: CDR1 SGHNT, CDR2 YYREEE (reference sequence). DNA of the CDR3: TGTGCCAGCAGCTTGGGTCAGGGTTATGCTAATGAAAAACTGTTTTTT. Protein sequence: CASSLGQGYANEKLFF. Filled out from reference TRBV5-4 and TRBJ1-4, the complete variable domain reads ETGVTQSPTHLIKTRGQQVTLRCSSQSGHNTVSWYQQALGQGPQFIFQYYREEENGRGNFPPRFSGLQFPNYSSELNVNALELDDSALYLCASSLGQGYANEKLFFGSGTQLSVL.

The chain employs TRBV18 and TRBJ2-1; 7 nucleotides align to TRBD1. This CDR3 has 15 residues. Germline assignment: CDR1 KGHSH and CDR2 LQKENI. V lost 1 base to trimming and J lost 5 bases; unmatched junction nucleotides: 5. CDR3 protein: CASSPRWQGDNEQFF. CDR3 nucleotide sequence: TGTGCCAGCTCACCACGGTGGCAGGGGGACAATGAGCAGTTCTTC.

The chain recombines TRBV7-8 with TRBJ1-5; TRBD1 matches 9 bases. This CDR3 is built from 13 residues. Germline CDR1 is SGHVS and CDR2 is FQNEAQ. V shed 6 bases, J shed 5 bases, and the junction held 2 bases outside the gene matches. DNA for the CDR3: TGTGCCAGCAGTCGACAGGGGGATCAGCCCCAGCATTTT. It translates to CASSRQGDQPQHF.

This sequence joins TRBV27 and TRBJ2-3, with 7 bases fitting TRBD2. V dropped 8 bases and J dropped 6; count of bases not matched to a gene: 11. This CDR3 has 14 residues. Germline CDR1 reads MNHEY; CDR2 reads SMNVEV (reference sequence). CDR3 nucleotide sequence: TGTGCCAGCGGGACTACCCGAAACCCGGATACGCAGTATTTT. It specifies CASGTTRNPDTQYF.